This T cell receptor beta chain was sequenced for a study of blood T cell repertoires in COVID-19. Germline CDR1 is SNHLY and CDR2 is FYNNEI. The CDR3 is 15 residues long. Trimming stripped 5 bases from V and 0 bases from J, with 14 bases between. Generated by immunoSEQ multiplex PCR, the TCRdb table keeps only in-frame clones and is missing some. The table records tens of thousands of clones, 82% of them present only once. This sequence was found in a human donor in a cohort sampled during active COVID-19. The sequenced sample consisted of peripheral blood. The V and J genes are TRBV2 and TRBJ2-7; D call uncertain. CDR3 residues: CASSSSLVSSYEQYF. The CDR3, as DNA: TGTGCCAGCAGTAGTAGCCTGGTGAGCTCCTACGAGCAGTACTTC.